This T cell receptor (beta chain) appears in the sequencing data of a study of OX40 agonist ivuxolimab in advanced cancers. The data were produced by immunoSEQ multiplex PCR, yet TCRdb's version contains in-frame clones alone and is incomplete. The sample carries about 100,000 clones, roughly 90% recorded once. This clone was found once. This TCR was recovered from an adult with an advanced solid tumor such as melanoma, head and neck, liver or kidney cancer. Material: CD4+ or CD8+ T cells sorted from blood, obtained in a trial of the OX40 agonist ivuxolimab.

DNA of the CDR3: TGTGCCAGCAGCGCGACAGAATCCGGTGAAAAACTGTTTTTT. Protein sequence: CASSATESGEKLFF. The chain recombines TRBV13 with TRBJ1-4; D perhaps matches TRBD1 (5 bases). Germline V gene sequence: CDR1 PRHDT, CDR2 FYEKMQ (reference sequence). This CDR3 has 14 residues. V was pared by 5 bases and J by 7 bases, with 14 bases between.